This T cell receptor beta chain was captured in a study of blood T cell repertoires in COVID-19. Overall study context: PBMCs, B-cell-depleted T cells, or T cells provided the cDNA or gDNA that made up the material.

This clone was recorded a few times. Measured with immunoSEQ multiplex PCR; TCRdb has only the in-frame clones, and not every one. The sample contains fewer than 120,000 clones, roughly 82% of which appear only once. Unmatched junction bases numbered 7, after V lost 3 bases and J lost 6 bases. Germline CDR1 is GTSNPN and CDR2 is SVGIG (reference sequence). The CDR3 runs 14 residues. This receptor was obtained from a woman in her sixties or seventies with acute or convalescent COVID-19. Source material: peripheral blood. V gene TRBV30 combines with J gene TRBJ1-4; 7 nucleotides agree with TRBD1. CDR3 nucleotides: TGTGCCTGGAGGGGGACAGCCGGCGATGAAAAACTGTTTTTT. Protein sequence: CAWRGTAGDEKLFF. The complete variable domain, with remaining parts taken from reference TRBV30 and TRBJ1-4, reads SQTIHQWPATLVQPVGSPLSLECTVEGTSNPNLYWYRQAAGRGLQLLFYSVGIGQISSEVPQNLSASRPQDRQFILSSKKLLLSDSGFYLCAWRGTAGDEKLFFGSGTQLSVL.